These 8 T cell receptor beta chains originate from one sample sequenced in a study of T-cell memory formation after mild COVID-19. TCRdb called the 5' RACE reads again in MiXCR, with one record for every CDR3 protein. The table has 300,000 or so distinct CDR3 sequences, roughly 15% seen once. The specimen sequenced was PBMCs or a T cell subset sorted from them (not recorded which). The receptors here all came from a man aged 18 to 35 who had mild COVID-19 (a few samples of this study predate the infection). Cell type and time point are not known.

The chain links TRBV28 to TRBJ2-2; 7 bases align to TRBD1. CDR3 length equals 15 residues. The germline CDR1 and CDR2 sequences are MDHEN and SYDVKM. Trimming took 6 bases from V and 6 from J; bases not matched to a gene: 10. The DNA of the CDR3 is TGTGCCAGCAGATTCGATGACAGGGTAGCCGGGGAGCTGTTTTTT. Protein: CASRFDDRVAGELFF.

This clonotype was found many times. V is TRBV7-9 and J is TRBJ2-4; TRBD1 aligns across 7 bases. CDR3 length equals 12 residues. Unmatched junction bases numbered 4, after V lost 5 bases and J lost 9 bases. In germline, CDR1 is SEHNR, CDR2 FQNEAQ (reference sequence). In nucleotides, the CDR3 is TGTGCCAGCAGCATACAGGGGACCATTCAGTACTTC. Amino acid sequence: CASSIQGTIQYF.

The J gene is TRBJ2-7, the V gene TRBV10-3; 7 nucleotides align to TRBD2. The CDR3 is 13 residues long. Per the germline V gene, CDR1 is ENHRY and CDR2 is SYGVKD. V lost 7 bases to trimming and J lost 5 bases; unmatched junction nucleotides: 8. The CDR3 reads CAINKKGGDEQYF. The CDR3 DNA is TGTGCCATCAACAAAAAGGGAGGGGACGAGCAGTACTTC.

A few counts support this clonotype. This chain joins TRBV6-5 and TRBJ2-4; maybe TRBD1 (6 bases). V shed 6 bases and J shed 2 bases, with 11 bases lying between them. Germline CDR1 is MNHEY and CDR2 is SVGAGI. The CDR3 loop spans 14 amino acids. The CDR3 loop is CASSVTGTKNIQYF. For the CDR3, the DNA is TGTGCCAGCAGCGTCACAGGGACCAAAAACATTCAGTACTTC.

This clonotype was detected only a few times. The chain combines TRBV5-3 with TRBJ1-1, with D hard to call. TRBV5-3 is sorted into the ORF group, with uncertain function. V gave up 4 bases and J gave up 3 bases, with 4 bases separating them. CDR3 length: 11 residues. CDR3 nucleotides: TGTGCCAGAAGCAATTACACTGAAGCTTTCTTT. Translating it yields CARSNYTEAFF.

The chain employs TRBV5-1 and TRBJ2-3; 8 bases line up with TRBD1. The ends lost 4 bases at V and 2 bases at J; junction bases unmatched: 6. Germline-derived CDR1 and CDR2 are SGHRS and YFSETQ. The CDR3 contains 15 residues. The CDR3, as DNA: TGCGCCAGCAGCGCTGGGACAGGCTACACAGATACGCAGTATTTT. Protein sequence: CASSAGTGYTDTQYF.

This clonotype was recorded a few times. The gene calls are TRBV6-2 or TRBV6-3 and TRBJ2-1; 14 nucleotides align to TRBD2. V dropped 4 bases and J dropped 8; count of bases not matched to a gene: 16. This CDR3 contains 19 residues. Germline lookup yields CDR1 MNHEY and CDR2 SVGEGT. The CDR3 sequence: CASSSTGTSGGRVSDEQFF. CDR3 nucleotides: TGTGCCAGCAGTTCCACCGGGACTAGCGGGGGACGGGTGTCAGATGAGCAGTTCTTC.

The sample holds a few counts of this clonotype. The chain carries TRBV20-1 and TRBJ1-1; no firm D call. The CDR3 is 12 amino acids. V was shortened by 6 bases and J by 1 base, with 9 bases between the two germline ends. From germline, CDR1 is DFQATT and CDR2 SNEGSKA (reference sequence). CDR3 nucleotide sequence: TGCAGTGCCGCACGCGGGAACACTGAAGCTTTCTTT. It translates to CSAARGNTEAFF.